This T cell receptor beta chain was retrieved from a study of OX40 agonist ivuxolimab in advanced cancers. Study overall: The patients received ivuxolimab by intravenous route every 2 weeks at 0.01 to 10 mg/kg. Findings and limits, study-wide: Several nonresponders also turned out to have low normalized T-cell clonal expansion. Relative to CD4+ cells, CD8+ T cells on average had more expanded clones.

Sequencing used immunoSEQ multiplex PCR; TCRdb keeps in-frame clones, though not all of them. This table holds 99,000 or so clones, roughly 80% found once. Systemic immunosuppression or a history of autoimmune disease excluded patients. With respect to this clone: Its target is unknown.

Between the trimmed V and J ends, which lost 8 bases and 7 bases, there was a span of 19 bases. The germline CDR1 and CDR2 sequences are SGHDT and YYEEEE. CDR3 length: 14 residues. V gene TRBV5-6 combines with J gene TRBJ1-5, with TRBD1 as a possible D gene (5 bases). Sequenced material: CD4+ or CD8+ T cells sorted from blood, taken in a trial of the OX40 agonist ivuxolimab. The clonotype was recovered from an adult with an advanced solid tumor such as melanoma, head and neck, liver or kidney cancer. This chain's CDR3 is CASKQGTTEQPQHF. In DNA, the CDR3 is TGTGCCAGTAAGCAGGGTACGACGGAACAGCCCCAGCATTTT.